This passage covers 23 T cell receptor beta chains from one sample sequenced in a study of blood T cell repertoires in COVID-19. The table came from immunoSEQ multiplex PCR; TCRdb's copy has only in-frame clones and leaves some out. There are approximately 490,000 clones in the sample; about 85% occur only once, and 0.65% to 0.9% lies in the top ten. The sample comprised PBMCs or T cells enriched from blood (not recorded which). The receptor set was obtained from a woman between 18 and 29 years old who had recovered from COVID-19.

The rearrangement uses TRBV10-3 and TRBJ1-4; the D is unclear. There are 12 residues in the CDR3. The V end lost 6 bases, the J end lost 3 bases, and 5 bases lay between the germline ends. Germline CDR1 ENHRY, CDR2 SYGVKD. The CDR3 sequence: CAISQANEKLFF. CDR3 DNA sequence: TGTGCCATCAGCCAGGCTAATGAAAAACTGTTTTTT.

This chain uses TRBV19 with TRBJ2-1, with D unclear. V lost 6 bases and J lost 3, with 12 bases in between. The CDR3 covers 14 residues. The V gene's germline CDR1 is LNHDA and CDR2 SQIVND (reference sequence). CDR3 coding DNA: TGTGCCAGTAGGCCACGCGGCCGCTACAATGAGCAGTTCTTC. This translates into CASRPRGRYNEQFF.

The CDR3 DNA reads as TGTGCCAGCAGCGTTGAGAGCTCGACAACTAATGAAAAACTGTTTTTT. Amino acid sequence: CASSVESSTTNEKLFF. The chain combines TRBV9 with TRBJ1-4; D remains unclear. V lost 2 bases and J lost 0, with 11 bases in between. The CDR3 has 16 residues. Germline assignment: CDR1 SGDLS and CDR2 YYNGEE.

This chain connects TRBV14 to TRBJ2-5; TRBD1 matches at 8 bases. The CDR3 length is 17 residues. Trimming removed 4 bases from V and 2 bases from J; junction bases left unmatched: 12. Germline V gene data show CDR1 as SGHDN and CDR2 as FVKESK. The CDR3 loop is CASSRDRTPGLQETQYF. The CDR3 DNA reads TGTGCCAGCAGCCGGGACAGGACTCCTGGGTTACAAGAGACCCAGTACTTC.

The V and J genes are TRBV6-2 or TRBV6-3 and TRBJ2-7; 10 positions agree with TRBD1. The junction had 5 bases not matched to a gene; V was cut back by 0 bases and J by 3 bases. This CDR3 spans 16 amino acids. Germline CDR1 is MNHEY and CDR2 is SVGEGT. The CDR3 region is CASSYSADRGVYEQYF. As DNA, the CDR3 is TGTGCCAGCAGTTACTCCGCGGACAGGGGGGTCTACGAGCAGTACTTC.

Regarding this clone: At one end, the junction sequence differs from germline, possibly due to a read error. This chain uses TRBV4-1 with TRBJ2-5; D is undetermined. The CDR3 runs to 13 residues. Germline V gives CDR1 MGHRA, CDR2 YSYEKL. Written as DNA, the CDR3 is TGCGCCAGCTGCCAAAGTTCGGGAGAGACCCAGTACTTC. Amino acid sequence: CASCQSSGETQYF.

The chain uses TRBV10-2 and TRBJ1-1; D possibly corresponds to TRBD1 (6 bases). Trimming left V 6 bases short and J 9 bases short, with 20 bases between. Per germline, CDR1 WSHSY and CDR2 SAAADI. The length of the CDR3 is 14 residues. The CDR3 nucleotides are TGCGCCAGCAGGGTACAGGGTGGGGAGGGACAAGCTTTCTTT. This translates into CASRVQGGEGQAFF.

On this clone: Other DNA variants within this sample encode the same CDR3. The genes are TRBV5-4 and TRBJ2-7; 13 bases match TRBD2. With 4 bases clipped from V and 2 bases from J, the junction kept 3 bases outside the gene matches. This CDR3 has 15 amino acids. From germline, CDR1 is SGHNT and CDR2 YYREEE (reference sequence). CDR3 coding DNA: TGTGCCAGCAGCGTCACTAGCGGGGGGGCCTACGAGCAGTACTTC. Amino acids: CASSVTSGGAYEQYF.

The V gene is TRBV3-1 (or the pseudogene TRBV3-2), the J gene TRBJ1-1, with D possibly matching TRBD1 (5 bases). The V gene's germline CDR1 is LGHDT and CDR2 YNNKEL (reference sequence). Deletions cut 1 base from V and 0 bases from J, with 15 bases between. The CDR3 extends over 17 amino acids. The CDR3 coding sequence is TGTGCCAGCAGCCAAGTTACAGGCACCCCTATGAACACTGAAGCTTTCTTT. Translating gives CASSQVTGTPMNTEAFF.

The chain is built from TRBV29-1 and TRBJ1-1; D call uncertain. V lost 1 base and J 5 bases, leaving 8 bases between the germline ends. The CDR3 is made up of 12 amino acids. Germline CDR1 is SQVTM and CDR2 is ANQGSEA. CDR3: CSVEGGRTEAFF. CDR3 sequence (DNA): TGCAGCGTTGAAGGCGGGCGGACTGAAGCTTTCTTT. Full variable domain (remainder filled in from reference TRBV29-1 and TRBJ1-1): SAVISQKPSRDICQRGTSLTIQCQVDSQVTMMFWYRQQPGQSLTLIATANQGSEATYESGFVIDKFPISRPNLTFSTLTVSNMSPEDSSIYLCSVEGGRTEAFFGQGTRLTVV.

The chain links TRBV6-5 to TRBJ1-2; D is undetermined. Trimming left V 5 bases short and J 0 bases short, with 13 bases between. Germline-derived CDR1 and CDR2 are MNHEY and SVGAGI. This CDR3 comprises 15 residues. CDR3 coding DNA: TGTGCCAGCAGTCCCTCCCCCCCAGCTAACTATGGCTACACCTTC. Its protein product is CASSPSPPANYGYTF.

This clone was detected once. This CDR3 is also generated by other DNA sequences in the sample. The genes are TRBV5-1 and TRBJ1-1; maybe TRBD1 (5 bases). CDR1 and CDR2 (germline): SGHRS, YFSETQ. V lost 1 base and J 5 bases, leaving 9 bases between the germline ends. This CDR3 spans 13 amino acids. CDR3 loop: CASSLRGGTEAFF. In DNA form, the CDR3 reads TGCGCCAGCAGCTTGAGGGGTGGGACTGAAGCTTTCTTT.

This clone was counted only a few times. Written as DNA, the CDR3 is TGTGCCAGCAGCCTCGCGACAGGGGGGGCCACTGAAGCTTTCTTT. As protein: CASSLATGGATEAFF. This chain connects TRBV11-2 to TRBJ1-1, with 9 bases matching TRBD1. The CDR3 contains 15 residues. The germline CDR1 and CDR2 sequences are SGHAT and FQNNGV. V was pared by 5 bases and J by 4 bases, with 8 bases of the junction left unmatched.

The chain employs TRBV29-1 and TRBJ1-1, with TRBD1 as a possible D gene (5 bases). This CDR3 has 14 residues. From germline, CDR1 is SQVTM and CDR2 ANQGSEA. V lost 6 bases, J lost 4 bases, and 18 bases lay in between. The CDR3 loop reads CSVSRVGLGTEAFF. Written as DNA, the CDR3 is TGCAGCGTATCTAGGGTGGGGCTCGGCACTGAAGCTTTCTTT.

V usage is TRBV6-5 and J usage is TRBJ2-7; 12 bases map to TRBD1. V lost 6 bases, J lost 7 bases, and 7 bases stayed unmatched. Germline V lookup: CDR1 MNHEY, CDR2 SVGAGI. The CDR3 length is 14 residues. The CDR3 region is CASRPGQGAWEQYF. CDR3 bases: TGTGCCAGCAGACCGGGACAGGGGGCATGGGAGCAGTACTTC.

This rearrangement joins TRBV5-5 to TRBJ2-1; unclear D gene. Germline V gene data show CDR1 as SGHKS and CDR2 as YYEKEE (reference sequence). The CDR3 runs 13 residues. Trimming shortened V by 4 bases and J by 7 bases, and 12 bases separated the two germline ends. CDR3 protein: CASSLLPPNEQFF. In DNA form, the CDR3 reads TGTGCCAGCAGCCTATTGCCCCCAAATGAGCAGTTCTTC.

This chain's CDR3 is CASSFQEGRNTGELFF. For the CDR3, the DNA is TGCGCCAGCAGCTTCCAGGAGGGGCGGAACACCGGGGAGCTGTTTTTT. The genes are TRBV5-1 and TRBJ2-2; perhaps TRBD2 as D (6 bases). Germline loops: CDR1 SGHRS, CDR2 YFSETQ. The CDR3 contains 16 residues. Trimming cost V 2 bases and J 1 base, with 12 bases left between them.

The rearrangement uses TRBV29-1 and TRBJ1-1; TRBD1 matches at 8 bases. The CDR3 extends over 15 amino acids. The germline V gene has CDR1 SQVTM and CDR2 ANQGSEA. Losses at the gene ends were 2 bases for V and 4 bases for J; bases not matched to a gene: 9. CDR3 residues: CSVEKAGTGGTEAFF. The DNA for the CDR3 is TGCAGCGTTGAAAAGGCGGGTACAGGGGGCACTGAAGCTTTCTTT.

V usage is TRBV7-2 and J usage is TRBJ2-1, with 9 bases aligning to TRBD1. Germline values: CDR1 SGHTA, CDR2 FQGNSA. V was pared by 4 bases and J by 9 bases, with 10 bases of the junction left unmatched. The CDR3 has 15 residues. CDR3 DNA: TGTGCCAGCAGCTCCGGGACAGGGTCGGTCGGTGAGCAGTTCTTC. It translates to CASSSGTGSVGEQFF.

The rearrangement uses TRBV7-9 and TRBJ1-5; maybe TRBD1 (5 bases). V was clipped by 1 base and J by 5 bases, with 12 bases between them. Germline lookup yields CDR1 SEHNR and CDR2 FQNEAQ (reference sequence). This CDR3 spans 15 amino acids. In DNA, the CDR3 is TGTGCCAGCAGCTTAGAAGGGGAAGGGGATCAGCCCCAGCATTTT. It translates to CASSLEGEGDQPQHF.

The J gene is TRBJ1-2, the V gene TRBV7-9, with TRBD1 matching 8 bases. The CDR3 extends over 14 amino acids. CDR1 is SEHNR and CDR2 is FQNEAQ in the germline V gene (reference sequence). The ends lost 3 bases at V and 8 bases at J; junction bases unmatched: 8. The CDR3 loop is CASSFGQGALGYTF. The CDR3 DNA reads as TGTGCCAGCAGCTTTGGGCAGGGGGCCCTCGGCTACACCTTC.

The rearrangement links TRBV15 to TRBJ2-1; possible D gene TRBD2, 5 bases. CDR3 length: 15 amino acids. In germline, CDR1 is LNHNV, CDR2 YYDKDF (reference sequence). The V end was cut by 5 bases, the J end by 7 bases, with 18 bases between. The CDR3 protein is CATSSRASQRNEQFF. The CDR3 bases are TGTGCCACCAGCTCGCGGGCATCTCAGCGGAATGAGCAGTTCTTC.

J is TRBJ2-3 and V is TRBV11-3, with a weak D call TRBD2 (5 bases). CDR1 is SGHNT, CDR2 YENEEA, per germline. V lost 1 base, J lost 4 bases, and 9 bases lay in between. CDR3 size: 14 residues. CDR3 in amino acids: CASSLGTRSDTQYF. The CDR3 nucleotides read TGTGCCAGCAGCTTAGGTACTAGGTCAGATACGCAGTATTTT.